This T cell receptor (beta chain) came from a study of shared clonotypes between healthy human individuals. Overall study findings and caveats: Generation probabilities were higher for clonotypes shared across all four sorted-subset donors than for unshared ones.

All donors were Caucasian adults living in Nashville, Tennessee. In the case of this clone: Its matching antigen is unknown.

Profiling relied on immunoSEQ multiplex PCR, and the TCRdb table lists in-frame clones only, not all of them. The sample has 2 million to 2.5 million clones, 85% to 95% seen once; the top ten hold 0.13%. This clonotype originated in a young man in good health. The specimen was naive CD4+ T cells sorted from blood. The sample's subset: CD45RA+ positively selected.

CDR3 residues: CASSYREVGYGYTF. The CDR3 coding sequence is TGTGCCAGCAGTTACAGGGAGGTCGGCTATGGCTACACCTTC. The gene calls are TRBV6-5 and TRBJ1-2; D is unresolved. With 2 bases removed from V and 4 bases from J, the gap between germline ends came to 11 bases. There are 14 residues in the CDR3. The germline V gene has CDR1 MNHEY and CDR2 SVGAGI.